The 19 T cell receptor beta chains below come from one sample, sequenced in a study of vaccination effects on CD4 cells after COVID-19 (dated by TCRdb to the early 2020s). These receptors are not linked to any known antigen. In the ViraFEST assay, PBMC were stimulated with viral peptide pools, and antigen-specific CD4+ T cell clonotypes were then identified by expansion using TCR sequencing. After more than 9 days of culture, CD4+ T cells were isolated with the EasySep CD4+ T cell isolation kit. Convalescent patients had PCR-confirmed SARS-CoV-2 infection between March and December 2020, before Alpha, Beta and Delta variants emerged in the United States. To prepare the library, the immunoSEQ multiplex PCR assay was applied. Entries here come from immuneACCESS through TCRdb and include only in-frame sequences with V and J called. Some clones fail to appear in such tables; in the studies checked, an unresolved V gene covers under half of the shortfall, and the cause of the remainder is unknown. The sample table records tens of thousands of clones; 73% of these occur just once. The biggest ten clones account for less than 5.5% of the sample.

The starting material was CD4+ T cells from PBMCs cultured with HIV peptides, obtained before COVID-19 vaccination. The cell subset or site label, read with the paper, signifies: HIV-1 Nef peptide pool negative control/reference culture. These receptors were obtained from a human donor who had a prior SARS-CoV-2 infection.

This clone was observed a handful of times. The V gene is TRBV6-5, the J gene TRBJ1-2; 7 bases fit TRBD1. In germline, CDR1 is MNHEY, CDR2 SVGAGI. The CDR3 runs 14 residues. V lost 2 bases to trimming and J lost 4 bases; unmatched junction nucleotides: 4. CDR3 sequence: CASSYGGQPYGYTF. The CDR3 DNA reads TGTGCCAGCAGTTACGGGGGACAGCCCTATGGCTACACCTTC.

The gene calls are TRBV19 and TRBJ1-5; D perhaps matches TRBD1 (5 bases). The ends were cut back, 8 bases at V and 9 bases at J, with 23 bases in the middle. Germline CDR1 is LNHDA and CDR2 is SQIVND (reference sequence). The CDR3 sequence is 15 residues long. Here the CDR3 DNA reads TGTGCCAGTGCGGGGGTTAGAGGGAGTGCTGGGCCCCAGCATTTT. Translation gives CASAGVRGSAGPQHF.

The chain is built from TRBV9 and TRBJ2-6; weak D call: TRBD1 (5 bases). The CDR3 totals 16 residues. CDR1 is SGDLS and CDR2 is YYNGEE in the germline V gene. V shed 10 bases and J shed 0 bases, with 17 bases lying between them. CDR3 sequence: CASTTADTSGANVLTF. CDR3 nucleotide sequence: TGTGCCTCCACGACAGCCGACACCTCTGGGGCCAACGTCCTGACTTTC.

The chain links TRBV5-1 to TRBJ1-2; 12 positions agree with TRBD1. This CDR3 has 14 amino acids. V was clipped by 7 bases and J by 2 bases; unmatched bases: 3. Germline V CDR1 and CDR2: SGHRS, YFSETQ. The CDR3 spells CASGTGGANYGYTF. The DNA for the CDR3 is TGCGCCAGCGGGACAGGGGGCGCAAACTATGGCTACACCTTC.

The rearrangement joins TRBV2 to TRBJ1-1, with 7 bases that match TRBD1. The CDR3 loop spans 12 amino acids. Germline CDR1 SNHLY, CDR2 FYNNEI. Germline trimming cut 6 bases from V and 4 bases from J; bases unmatched to any gene: 2. The CDR3: CASRGQSTEAFF. The CDR3 nucleotides read TGTGCCAGCAGGGGACAGAGCACTGAAGCTTTCTTT.

The genes are TRBV7-2 and TRBJ2-1, with D perhaps matching TRBD2 (6 bases). The germline gives CDR1 SGHTA, CDR2 FQGNSA. V was trimmed by 2 bases and J by 10 bases, leaving 12 bases between them. This CDR3 spans 13 amino acids. CDR3 DNA: TGTGCCAGCAGCTTAAATCGGGAGCGGGAGCAGTTCTTC. Translating gives CASSLNREREQFF.

In its sample, this clone was seen a few times. V usage is TRBV4-3 and J usage is TRBJ2-2; D ambiguous. Trimming left V 3 bases short and J 4 bases short, with 12 bases between. CDR3 size: 15 residues. The V gene's germline CDR1 is LGHNA and CDR2 YSLEER. CDR3 sequence reads: CASSQQKGLTGELFF. CDR3 DNA sequence: TGCGCCAGCAGCCAGCAGAAGGGCCTCACCGGGGAGCTGTTTTTT.

The genes are TRBV6-2 or TRBV6-3 and TRBJ2-2; D not certain. Deletions cut 1 base from V and 6 bases from J, with 24 bases between. CDR1 is MNHEY and CDR2 is SVGEGT in the germline V gene. This CDR3 region has 19 residues. CDR3 protein: CASSYYPLGPGGRSGELFF. The CDR3 region has the DNA TGTGCCAGCAGTTACTACCCCCTAGGCCCGGGCGGTCGATCCGGGGAGCTGTTTTTT.

The chain combines TRBV7-2 with TRBJ2-1; TRBD2 matches 8 bases. This CDR3 has 12 residues. Unmatched junction bases numbered 6, after V lost 5 bases and J lost 12 bases. Germline CDR1 is SGHTA and CDR2 is FQGNSA. This chain's CDR3 is CASSTSGGRQFF. In DNA, the CDR3 is TGTGCCAGCAGCACCTCGGGAGGGCGGCAGTTCTTC.

In this sample, this clone turned up a few times. The rearrangement joins TRBV6-1 to TRBJ1-2, with D hard to call. Looked up from germline, CDR1 is MNHNS and CDR2 is SASEGT. The V end was cut by 0 bases, the J end by 4 bases, with 6 bases between. CDR3 length equals 13 residues. In DNA, the CDR3 is TGTGCCAGCAGTGAAGCAGGCTTCTATGGCTACACCTTC. This codes for CASSEAGFYGYTF.

This clone was seen more than once but under ten times. The chain has TRBV11-3 and TRBJ2-7; D is possibly TRBD2 (6 bases). The V gene lost 5 bases and the J gene lost 6 bases, with 20 bases spanning the gap. Germline values: CDR1 SGHNT, CDR2 YENEEA. The CDR3 has 15 residues. As DNA, the CDR3 is TGTGCCAGCAGCCTCGGGACTCCAACCGGGGGCGAGCAGTACTTC. It is translated as CASSLGTPTGGEQYF.

The rearrangement uses TRBV5-1 and TRBJ2-7; 12 bases line up with TRBD2. V lost 0 bases, J lost 3 bases, and 1 base stayed unmatched. The CDR3 is 15 amino acids. Per the germline V gene, CDR1 is SGHRS and CDR2 is YFSETQ. The CDR3 spells CASSLGTSGVYEQYF. CDR3 coding DNA: TGCGCCAGCAGCTTGGGGACTAGCGGGGTCTACGAGCAGTACTTC.

This clone occurred a few times. The chain employs TRBV5-6 and TRBJ2-3; D possibly corresponds to TRBD1 (8 bases). The CDR3 spans 15 residues. Trimming took off 10 bases at V and 6 bases at J, with 24 bases between the two ends. From germline, CDR1 is SGHDT and CDR2 YYEEEE. The DNA for the CDR3 is TGTGCCTGCGGGCACGGACAGGGAGGGTTGGATACGCAGTATTTT. It specifies CACGHGQGGLDTQYF.

This clone has more than one count but fewer than ten. J is TRBJ1-1 and V is TRBV7-2; 9 bases line up with TRBD1. The trim removed 8 bases at V and 7 bases at J, leaving 8 bases unmatched. The germline V gene has CDR1 SGHTA and CDR2 FQGNSA. The CDR3 has 13 amino acids. CDR3 residues: CASGKQGASEAFF. CDR3 coding DNA: TGTGCCAGCGGAAAACAGGGGGCAAGTGAAGCTTTCTTT.

The chain couples TRBV18 to TRBJ1-3, with D hard to call. This CDR3 comprises 15 residues. In germline, CDR1 is KGHSH, CDR2 LQKENI. Trimming removed 3 bases at V and 5 bases at J, with 14 bases between. The CDR3 coding sequence is TGTGCCAGCTCACCTCAGTCTCTTCAGCGAAACACCATATATTTT. This codes for CASSPQSLQRNTIYF. Drawing the rest from reference TRBV18 and TRBJ1-3, the complete variable domain is NAGVMQNPRHLVRRRGQEARLRCSPMKGHSHVYWYRQLPEEGLKFMVYLQKENIIDESGMPKERFSAEFPKEGPSILRIQQVVRGDSAAYFCASSPQSLQRNTIYFGEGSWLTVV.

The chain has TRBV5-6 and TRBJ1-3; unclear D gene. The length of the CDR3 is 16 residues. The germline gives CDR1 SGHDT, CDR2 YYEEEE. V was cut by 2 bases and J by 3 bases, with 15 bases left in between. The CDR3 sequence is CASSFGPNLGGNTIYF. The CDR3 DNA is TGTGCCAGCAGCTTCGGGCCAAACTTGGGTGGAAACACCATATATTTT.

The chain recombines TRBV27 with TRBJ1-1; no clear D gene. The germline CDR1 and CDR2 sequences are MNHEY and SMNVEV (reference sequence). CDR3 size: 15 residues. V lost 3 bases and J 5 bases, leaving 16 bases between the germline ends. CDR3 sequence: CASSFQGVWTTEAFF. CDR3 DNA: TGTGCCAGCAGTTTCCAAGGAGTATGGACTACTGAAGCTTTCTTT.

The rearrangement links TRBV12-3 or TRBV12-4 to TRBJ1-1; 7 bases fit TRBD1. The CDR3 has 13 amino acids. V was clipped by 8 bases and J by 3 bases; unmatched bases: 6. CDR3 sequence (DNA): TGTGCCAGCGAACGGGACAGCGACACTGAAGCTTTCTTT. Translation: CASERDSDTEAFF.

The genes are TRBV5-4 and TRBJ2-3; D might be TRBD2 (5 bases). This CDR3 spans 18 amino acids. The V end was cut by 4 bases, the J end by 1 base, with 22 bases between. Germline CDR1 SGHNT, CDR2 YYREEE (reference sequence). In DNA form, the CDR3 reads TGTGCCAGCAGCCGAAGGACTGGACCCCCGGTGGGCACAGATACGCAGTATTTT. Amino acids: CASSRRTGPPVGTDTQYF.